What follows is one T cell receptor beta chain and its context. Its cognate antigen is unknown. The TCR beta cDNA libraries contained unique molecular identifiers. TCRdb recomputed calls from the PCR reads with MiXCR, one row per CDR3 protein. In the table there are hundreds of thousands of distinct CDR3 sequences, around 47% of which are singletons. This sample was included in a study of post-analysis software for immune sequencing data. Study conclusions and caveats: Strong same-batch co-clustering of samples appeared with F measure clustering.

The TCR originated in a girl aged 5-17 years with multiple sclerosis. Sequencing was carried out using blood.

The CDR3 DNA sequence: TGCGCCAGCAGGCCGGCGGCGGAGAGGGATACGCAGTATTTT. It codes for CASRPAAERDTQYF. The chain combines TRBV5-1 with TRBJ2-3; D gene ambiguous. Germline lookup yields CDR1 SGHRS and CDR2 YFSETQ. The CDR3 runs to 14 residues. Trimming left V 5 bases short and J 6 bases short, with 16 bases between.